These T cell receptor beta chains were read from a single sample in a study of shared clonotypes between healthy human individuals. Using immunoSEQ multiplex PCR, the repertoire was profiled, and TCRdb retains in-frame clones only, with some absent. Counted here are fewer than 2.5 million clones, 93% occurring once; the ten biggest clones make up 0.36%. Sequencing was carried out using naive CD4+ T cells from PBMCs. These receptors all come from a man aged 18 to 35 in good health. Some clones in this sample may be carry-over from other donors' samples. The CDR3 runs from the conserved cysteine through the conserved F or W. A D gene is named only where the DNA matches it firmly. The size field is filled for only some rows; it gives once, few, many or a size class.

V gene,D gene,J gene,clone size,CDR3 protein,CDR3 DNA
TRBV4-1,TRBD1,TRBJ1-1,NA,CASSQDSVWTGVSGTEAFF,TGCGCCAGCAGCCAAGATAGTGTATGGACAGGGGTTTCTGGCACTGAAGCTTTCTTT
TRBV6-5,NA,TRBJ1-1,NA,CASSYSSRTEAFF,TGTGCCAGCAGTTACTCAAGCCGCACTGAAGCTTTCTTT
TRBV30,NA,TRBJ2-5,NA,CAWSARVETQYF,TGTGCCTGGAGTGCCCGGGTAGAGACCCAGTACTTC
TRBV29-1,TRBD2,TRBJ2-2,NA,CSDLTSARTGELFF,TGCAGCGACCTAACTAGCGCCAGGACCGGGGAGCTGTTTTTT
TRBV15,NA,TRBJ1-2,NA,CATSRVRQGYYGYTF,TGTGCCACCAGCAGAGTGCGTCAGGGGTACTATGGCTACACCTTC
TRBV28,TRBD1,TRBJ1-5,NA,CASSYWTGLSNQPQHF,TGTGCCAGCAGTTACTGGACAGGGTTAAGCAATCAGCCCCAGCATTTT
TRBV28,NA,TRBJ1-5,NA,CASSFPQGWQPQHF,TGTGCCAGCAGTTTCCCTCAGGGCTGGCAGCCCCAGCATTTT
TRBV7-9,TRBD2,TRBJ2-1,NA,CASSLSGSIDEQFF,TGTGCCAGCAGCTTAAGCGGGAGCATCGATGAGCAGTTCTTC
TRBV7-8,TRBD2,TRBJ2-7,NA,CASSSGTSVSEQYF,TGTGCCAGCAGCTCCGGGACTAGCGTCTCCGAGCAGTACTTC
TRBV5-1,NA,TRBJ2-1,NA,CASSLPSGGNEQFF,TGCGCCAGCAGCTTACCCTCCGGCGGGAATGAGCAGTTCTTC
TRBV7-2,NA,TRBJ1-4,NA,CASSSPSQGGEKLFF,TGTGCCAGCAGCTCCCCCTCCCAGGGAGGAGAAAAACTGTTTTTT
TRBV12-5,NA,TRBJ2-3,NA,CASGIGQSTDTQYF,TGTGCTAGTGGCATAGGACAGAGCACAGATACGCAGTATTTT
TRBV29-1,NA,TRBJ2-7,NA,CSVEAGLYEQYF,TGCAGCGTTGAAGCAGGCCTCTACGAGCAGTACTTC
TRBV7-2,NA,TRBJ2-3,NA,CASSLELSAQYF,TGTGCCAGCAGCTTAGAACTGTCGGCGCAGTATTTT
TRBV6-5,NA,TRBJ2-5,NA,CATRQRGTQYF,TGTGCCACCCGACAGAGAGGGACCCAGTACTTC
TRBV29-1,NA,TRBJ1-1,few,CSVPRGEGPEAFF,TGCAGCGTTCCCCGGGGCGAGGGTCCGGAAGCTTTCTTT
TRBV28,TRBD2,TRBJ2-5,NA,CATGVAGGPSGTQYF,TGTGCCACGGGGGTTGCGGGAGGGCCATCGGGGACCCAGTACTTC
TRBV29-1,NA,TRBJ2-5,NA,CSVDQGPLQETQYF,TGCAGCGTTGACCAGGGCCCCCTCCAAGAGACCCAGTACTTC
TRBV7-2,TRBD1,TRBJ2-7,NA,CASSFRQGAPYEQYF,TGTGCCAGCAGCTTTCGACAGGGGGCCCCCTACGAGCAGTACTTC
TRBV4-1,TRBD2,TRBJ2-7,NA,CASSLTSENFYEQYF,TGCGCCAGCAGCCTTACTAGCGAGAACTTCTACGAGCAGTACTTC
TRBV5-6,NA,TRBJ2-3,once,CASSLIPDTQYF,TGTGCCAGCAGCTTGATCCCAGATACGCAGTATTTT
TRBV6-5,NA,TRBJ1-1,once,CASKGRTEAFF,TGTGCCAGCAAAGGGCGCACTGAAGCTTTCTTT
TRBV5-1,NA,TRBJ1-3,NA,CASSFAGYGNTIYF,TGCGCCAGCAGCTTTGCTGGGTACGGAAACACCATATATTTT
TRBV11-2,NA,TRBJ1-1,NA,CASSYHQEGAFF,TGTGCCAGCAGCTACCACCAAGAAGGGGCTTTCTTT
TRBV5-1,NA,TRBJ1-2,NA,CASSLVSNYGYTF,TGCGCCAGCAGCTTGGTCTCTAACTATGGCTACACCTTC
TRBV2,NA,TRBJ2-7,NA,CASTLELGGGGEQYF,TGTGCCAGCACCCTTGAATTGGGGGGAGGGGGCGAGCAGTACTTC
TRBV19,NA,TRBJ1-1,NA,CASSIYSGQSNTEAFF,TGTGCCAGTAGTATTTATTCGGGACAATCCAACACTGAAGCTTTCTTT
TRBV9,NA,TRBJ2-2,NA,CASSVANRDSGELFF,TGTGCCAGCAGCGTAGCGAACAGGGACTCCGGGGAGCTGTTTTTT
TRBV11-2,NA,TRBJ2-7,NA,CASSPFSGAEPYEQYF,TGTGCCAGCAGTCCCTTCTCGGGGGCAGAACCCTACGAGCAGTACTTC
TRBV25-1,NA,TRBJ2-2,NA,CASSGNTGELFF,TGTGCCAGCAGTGGAAACACCGGGGAGCTGTTTTTT
TRBV10-1,NA,TRBJ2-2,once,CATYIGDTSIPNTGELFF,TGCGCCACCTATATTGGGGACACGTCAATTCCGAACACCGGGGAGCTGTTTTTT
TRBV4-2,TRBD1,TRBJ1-1,NA,CASSHPQGGGTEAFF,TGTGCCAGCAGCCACCCCCAGGGGGGCGGAACTGAAGCTTTCTTT
TRBV30,NA,TRBJ2-1,NA,CAWRVRGSYNEQFF,TGTGCCTGGAGGGTCAGGGGCTCCTACAATGAGCAGTTCTTC
TRBV28,TRBD1,TRBJ1-2,once,CASRSGTERGYTF,TGTGCCAGCAGATCCGGGACAGAGAGGGGCTACACCTTC
TRBV2,TRBD1,TRBJ1-4,NA,CASRETGGHEKLFF,TGTGCCAGCAGAGAGACAGGGGGCCATGAAAAACTGTTTTTT
TRBV7-9,NA,TRBJ1-3,NA,CASSSRQITLSGNTIYF,TGTGCCAGCAGCTCCCGACAGATAACCCTCTCTGGAAACACCATATATTTT
TRBV29-1,NA,TRBJ1-4,NA,CSVLTEPNEKLFF,TGCAGCGTCTTGACAGAACCAAATGAAAAACTGTTTTTT
TRBV7-2,TRBD1,TRBJ2-7,NA,CASSRDRSSPYEQYF,TGTGCCAGCAGCCGGGACAGGTCTTCACCCTACGAGCAGTACTTC
TRBV4-1,NA,TRBJ1-2,NA,CASSQSGAGYGYTF,TGCGCCAGCAGCCAAAGCGGTGCAGGGTACGGCTACACCTTC